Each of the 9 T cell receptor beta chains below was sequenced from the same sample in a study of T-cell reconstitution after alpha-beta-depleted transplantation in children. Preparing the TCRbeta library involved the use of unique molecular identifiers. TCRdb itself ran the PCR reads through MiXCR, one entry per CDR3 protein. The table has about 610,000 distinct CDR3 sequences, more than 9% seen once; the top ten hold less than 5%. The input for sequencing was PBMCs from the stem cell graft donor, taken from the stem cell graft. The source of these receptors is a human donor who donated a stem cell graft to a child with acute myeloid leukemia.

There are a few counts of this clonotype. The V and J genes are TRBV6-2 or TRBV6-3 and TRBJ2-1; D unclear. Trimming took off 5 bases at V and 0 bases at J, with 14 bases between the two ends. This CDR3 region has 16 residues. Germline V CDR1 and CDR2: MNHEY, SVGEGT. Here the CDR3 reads CASSPHTANSYNEQFF. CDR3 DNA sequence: TGTGCCAGCAGTCCCCATACTGCTAACTCCTACAATGAGCAGTTCTTC.

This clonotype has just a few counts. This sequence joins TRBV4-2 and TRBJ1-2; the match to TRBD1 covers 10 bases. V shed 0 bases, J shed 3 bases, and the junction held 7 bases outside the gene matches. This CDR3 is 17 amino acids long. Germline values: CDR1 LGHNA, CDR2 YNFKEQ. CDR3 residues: CASSQDPGQGRYYGYTF. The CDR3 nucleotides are TGTGCCAGCAGCCAAGATCCGGGACAGGGGAGATACTATGGCTACACCTTC.

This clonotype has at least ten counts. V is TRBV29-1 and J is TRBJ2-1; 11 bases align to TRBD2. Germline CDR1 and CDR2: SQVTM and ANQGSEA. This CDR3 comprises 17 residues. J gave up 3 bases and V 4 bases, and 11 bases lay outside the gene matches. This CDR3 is CSVVSTSGSTFYNEQFF. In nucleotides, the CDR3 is TGCAGCGTTGTCTCCACTAGCGGGAGTACCTTCTACAATGAGCAGTTCTTC.

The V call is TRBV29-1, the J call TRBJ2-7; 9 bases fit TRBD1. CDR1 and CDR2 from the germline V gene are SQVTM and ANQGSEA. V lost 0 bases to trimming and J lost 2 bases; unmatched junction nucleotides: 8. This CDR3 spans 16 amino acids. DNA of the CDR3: TGCAGCGTTGAAGAAGGAAGGGACAGGGCCCCCTACGAGCAGTACTTC. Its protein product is CSVEEGRDRAPYEQYF.

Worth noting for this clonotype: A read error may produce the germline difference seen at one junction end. For the CDR3, the DNA is TGTGCCAGCAGCTTCGCGGGACGGGGAAATACGCAGTGTTTT. Translation: CASSFAGRGNTQCF. The chain is built from TRBV11-2 and TRBJ2-3, with a possible D match to TRBD2 (6 bases). Germline V gene sequence: CDR1 SGHAT, CDR2 FQNNGV. The CDR3 length is 14 residues. Full variable domain (missing parts from reference TRBV11-2 and TRBJ2-3): EAGVAQSPRYKIIEKRQSVAFWCNPISGHATLYWYQQILGQGPKLLIQFQNNGVVDDSQLPKDRFSAERLKGVDSTLKIQPAKLEDSAVYLCASSFAGRGNTQCFGPGTRLTVL.

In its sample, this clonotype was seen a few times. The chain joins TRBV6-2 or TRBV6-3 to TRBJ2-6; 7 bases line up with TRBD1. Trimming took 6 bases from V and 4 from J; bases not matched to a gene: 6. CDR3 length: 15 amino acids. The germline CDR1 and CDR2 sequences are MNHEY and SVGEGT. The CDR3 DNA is TGTGCCAGCAGGCCGACAGGGCTAGGGGCCAACGTCCTGACTTTC. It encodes CASRPTGLGANVLTF.

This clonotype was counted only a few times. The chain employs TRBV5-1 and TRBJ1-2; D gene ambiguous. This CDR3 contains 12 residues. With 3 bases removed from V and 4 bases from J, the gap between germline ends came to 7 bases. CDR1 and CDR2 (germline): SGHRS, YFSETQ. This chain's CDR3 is CASSSDLYGYTF. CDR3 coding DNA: TGCGCCAGCAGCTCGGACCTCTATGGCTACACCTTC.

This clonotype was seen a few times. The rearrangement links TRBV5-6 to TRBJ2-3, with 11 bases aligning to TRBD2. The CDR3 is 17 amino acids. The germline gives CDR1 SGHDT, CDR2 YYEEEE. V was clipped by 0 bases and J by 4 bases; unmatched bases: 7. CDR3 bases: TGTGCCAGCAGCTTGGACGGGCTAGCGGGAGGTCCAGATACGCAGTATTTT. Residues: CASSLDGLAGGPDTQYF.

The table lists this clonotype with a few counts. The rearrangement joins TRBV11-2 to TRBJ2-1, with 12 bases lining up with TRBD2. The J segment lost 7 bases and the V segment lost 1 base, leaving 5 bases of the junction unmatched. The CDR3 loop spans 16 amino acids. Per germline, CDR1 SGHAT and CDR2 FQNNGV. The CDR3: CASSLGKLAGGNEQFF. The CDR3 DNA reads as TGTGCCAGCAGCTTAGGGAAACTAGCGGGAGGTAATGAGCAGTTCTTC. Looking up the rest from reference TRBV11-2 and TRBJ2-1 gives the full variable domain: EAGVAQSPRYKIIEKRQSVAFWCNPISGHATLYWYQQILGQGPKLLIQFQNNGVVDDSQLPKDRFSAERLKGVDSTLKIQPAKLEDSAVYLCASSLGKLAGGNEQFFGPGTRLTVL.